Detailed here is one T cell receptor beta chain. No antigen is known for it. Sequencing was performed with immunoSEQ multiplex PCR; in TCRdb, only in-frame clones are kept and a portion is missing. The sample shows roughly 71,000 clones, approximately 82% of them seen only once. Under the ViraFEST assay, PBMC were stimulated with viral peptide pools so that antigen-specific CD4+ T cells expanded. Sequencing was performed afterwards. Once cultured for more than nine days, the cells underwent separation to obtain CD4+ T cells. Either the mRNA-1273 or the BNT162b2 vaccine was given to participants as two doses. This sample is part of a study of vaccination effects on CD4 cells after COVID-19. This sequence originates from a human donor who received a COVID-19 vaccine. This sample comprised CD4+ T cells from PBMCs cultured with HCoV-229E spike peptides, obtained after COVID-19 vaccination.

Here the CDR3 DNA reads TGTGCCAGCTCGATCCGAGGTTCCGGGGAGCTGTTTTTT. It codes for CASSIRGSGELFF. V gene TRBV18 combines with J gene TRBJ2-2, with D hard to call. The V and J ends lost 6 bases and 6 bases respectively, with 11 bases between them. Germline V gives CDR1 KGHSH, CDR2 LQKENI. The CDR3 length is 13 residues.